This T cell receptor (beta chain) was obtained from a study of Ad26.COV2.S vaccination and SARS-CoV-2 variants. For the study at large: Ad26.COV2.S shots went into the muscle once or twice, 56 days apart. Study-wide results and limits: It was vaccine recipients, not placebo recipients, who had the higher spike-specific TCR breadth.

The CDR3 is 17 amino acids. Germline V gene lookup returns CDR1 SGHDT and CDR2 YYEEEE. Trimming removed 4 bases from V and 0 bases from J; junction bases left unmatched: 9. Notes on this clone: The antigen remains unidentified.

As for treatment: roughly 20 received Ad26.COV2.S at low or high dose, single or two shots; about 5 received placebo; per-sample allocation not given. The samples were gathered on day 63 after the first injection of vaccine or placebo. Produced via immunoSEQ multiplex PCR; TCRdb's table is partial and in-frame only. The sample has about 320,000 clones, 85% to 90% seen once. The source material was peripheral blood, sampled in a trial of Ad26.COV2.S vaccine versus placebo. The sequence was collected from a person aged 18-60 years who received the Ad26.COV2.S COVID-19 vaccine or a placebo. The chain combines TRBV5-6 with TRBJ1-4, with TRBD1 matching 7 bases. The CDR3 DNA follows: TGTGCCAGCAGCAACTACCGGGACAGTGCAACTAATGAAAAACTGTTTTTT. Translation: CASSNYRDSATNEKLFF.